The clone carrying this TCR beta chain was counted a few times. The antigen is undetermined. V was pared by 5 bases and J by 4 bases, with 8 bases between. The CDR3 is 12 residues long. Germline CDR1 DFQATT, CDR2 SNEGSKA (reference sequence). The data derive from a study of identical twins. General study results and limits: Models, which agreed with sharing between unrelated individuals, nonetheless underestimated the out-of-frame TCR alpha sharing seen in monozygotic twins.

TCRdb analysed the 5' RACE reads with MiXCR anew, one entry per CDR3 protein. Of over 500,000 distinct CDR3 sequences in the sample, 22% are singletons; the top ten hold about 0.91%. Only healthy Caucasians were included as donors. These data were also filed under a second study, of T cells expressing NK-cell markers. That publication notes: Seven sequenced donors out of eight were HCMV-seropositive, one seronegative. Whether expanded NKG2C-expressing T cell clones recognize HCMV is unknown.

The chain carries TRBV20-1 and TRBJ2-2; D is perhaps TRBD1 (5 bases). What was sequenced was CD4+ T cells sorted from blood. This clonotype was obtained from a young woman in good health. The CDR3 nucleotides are TGCAGTGCTGGTAGGGGCACCGGGGAGCTGTTTTTT. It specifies CSAGRGTGELFF.